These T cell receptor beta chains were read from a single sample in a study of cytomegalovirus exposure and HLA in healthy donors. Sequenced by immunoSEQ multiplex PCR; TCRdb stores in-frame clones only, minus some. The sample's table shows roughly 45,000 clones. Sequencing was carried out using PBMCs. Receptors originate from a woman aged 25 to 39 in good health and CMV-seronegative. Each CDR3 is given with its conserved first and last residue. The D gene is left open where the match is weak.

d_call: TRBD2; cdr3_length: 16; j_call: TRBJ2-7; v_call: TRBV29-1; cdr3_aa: CSVGGLAGGLSYEQYF
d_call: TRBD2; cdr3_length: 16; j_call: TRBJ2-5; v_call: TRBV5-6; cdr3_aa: CASTVDLLASQETQYF
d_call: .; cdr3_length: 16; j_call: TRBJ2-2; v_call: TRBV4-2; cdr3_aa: CASSPFGDSETGELFF
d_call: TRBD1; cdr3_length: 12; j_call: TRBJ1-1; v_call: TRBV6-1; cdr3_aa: CASNRGDTEAFF
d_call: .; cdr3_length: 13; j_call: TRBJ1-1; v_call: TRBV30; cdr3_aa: CAWKRQDVTEAFF
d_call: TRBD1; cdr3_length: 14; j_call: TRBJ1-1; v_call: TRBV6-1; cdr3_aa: CASSDRGQNTEAFF
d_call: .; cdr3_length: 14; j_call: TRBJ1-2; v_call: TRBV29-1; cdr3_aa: CSVVLLGHGYGYTF
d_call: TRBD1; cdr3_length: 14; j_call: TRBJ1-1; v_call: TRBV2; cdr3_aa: CASSEGQAITEAFF
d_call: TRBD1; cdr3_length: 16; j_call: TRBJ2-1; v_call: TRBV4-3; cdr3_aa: CASSGFEGALGNEQFF
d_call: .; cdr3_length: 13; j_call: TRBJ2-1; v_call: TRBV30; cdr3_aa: CAWSVRGPGEQFF
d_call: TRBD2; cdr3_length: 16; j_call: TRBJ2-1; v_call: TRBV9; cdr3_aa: CASSSQGLAAYNEQFF
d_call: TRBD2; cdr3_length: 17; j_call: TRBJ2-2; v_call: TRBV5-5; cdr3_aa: CASSIIPGLVSTGELFF
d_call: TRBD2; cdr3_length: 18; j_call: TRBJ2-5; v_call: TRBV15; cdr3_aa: CATSRDWSTSGGQETQYF
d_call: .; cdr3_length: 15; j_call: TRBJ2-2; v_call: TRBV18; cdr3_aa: CASSPRQADTGELFF
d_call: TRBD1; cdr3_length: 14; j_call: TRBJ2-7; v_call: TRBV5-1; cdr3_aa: CASTSGTGSYEQYF
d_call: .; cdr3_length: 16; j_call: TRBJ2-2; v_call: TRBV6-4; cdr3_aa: CASSTQPSASTGELFF
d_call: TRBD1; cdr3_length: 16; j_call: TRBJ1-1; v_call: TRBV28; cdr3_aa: CASLYGQGGLNTEAFF
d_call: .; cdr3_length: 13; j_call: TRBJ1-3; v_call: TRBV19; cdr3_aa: CASRGVSGNTIYF
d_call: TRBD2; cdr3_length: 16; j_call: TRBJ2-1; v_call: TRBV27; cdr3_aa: CASTQSGGRALYEQFF
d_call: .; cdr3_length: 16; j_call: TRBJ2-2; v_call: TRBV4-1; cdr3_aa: CASSQVQGPGTGELFF
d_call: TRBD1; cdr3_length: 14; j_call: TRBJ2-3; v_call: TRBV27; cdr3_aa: CASRKQGRTDTQYF